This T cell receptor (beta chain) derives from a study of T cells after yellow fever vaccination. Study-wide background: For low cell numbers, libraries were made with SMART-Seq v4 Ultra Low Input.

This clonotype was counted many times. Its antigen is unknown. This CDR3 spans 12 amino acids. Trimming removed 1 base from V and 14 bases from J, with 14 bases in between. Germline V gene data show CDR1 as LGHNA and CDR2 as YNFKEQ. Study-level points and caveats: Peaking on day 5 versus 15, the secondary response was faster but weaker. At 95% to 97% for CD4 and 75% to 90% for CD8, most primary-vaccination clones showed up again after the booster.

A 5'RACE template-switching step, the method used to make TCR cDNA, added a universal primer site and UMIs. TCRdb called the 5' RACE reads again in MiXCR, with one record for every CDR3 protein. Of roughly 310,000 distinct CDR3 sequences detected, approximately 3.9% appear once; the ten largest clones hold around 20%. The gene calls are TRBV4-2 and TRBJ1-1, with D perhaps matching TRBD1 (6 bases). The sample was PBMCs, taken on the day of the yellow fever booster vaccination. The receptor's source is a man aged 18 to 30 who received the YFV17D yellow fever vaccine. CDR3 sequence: CASSQAGTSPFF. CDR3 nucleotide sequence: TGTGCCAGCAGCCAAGCCGGGACATCACCCTTCTTT.